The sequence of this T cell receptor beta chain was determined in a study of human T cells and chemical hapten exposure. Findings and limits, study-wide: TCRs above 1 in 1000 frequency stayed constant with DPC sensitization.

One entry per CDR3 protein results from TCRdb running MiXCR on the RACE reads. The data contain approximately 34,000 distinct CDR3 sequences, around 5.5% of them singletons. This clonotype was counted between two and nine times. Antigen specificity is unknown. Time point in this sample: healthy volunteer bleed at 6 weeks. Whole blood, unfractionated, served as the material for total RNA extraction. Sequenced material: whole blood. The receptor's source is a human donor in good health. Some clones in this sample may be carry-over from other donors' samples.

The CDR3 protein is CATTRGQETQYF. DNA for the CDR3: TGTGCCACCACTCGGGGCCAAGAGACCCAGTACTTC. The rearrangement joins TRBV15 to TRBJ2-5; a possible D gene is TRBD2 (5 bases). Germline assignment: CDR1 LNHNV and CDR2 YYDKDF (reference sequence). This CDR3 is built from 12 residues. Trimming shortened V by 7 bases and J by 1 base, and 7 bases separated the two germline ends.